This TCR beta chain was sequenced during a study of T cell responses to AZD1222 COVID-19 vaccine (dated by TCRdb to the early 2020s). Study-wide context: A total of more than 230 trial participants underwent TCR sequencing, of whom roughly 210 received two doses of AZD1222 and about 26 received two doses of the MenACWY control vaccine. Trial participants were enrolled by age into subgroups of 18-55, 56-69 and 70-plus years, and about 150, 27 and 61 TCR-sequenced participants, respectively, were included in these subgroups.

The time point tag for this specimen amounts to: about 28 days (+/-7) after the second vaccine dose. AZD1222 recipients whose second dose came at about 4 weeks and those whose second dose came at about 12 weeks were combined into one group, since spike-specific TCR depth and breadth did not differ between the two schedules. Vaccinee samples came from UK trials COV001 and COV002, including a single-blind randomized controlled phase 2/3 trial of AZD1222 (ChAdOx1 nCoV-19) in healthy adults. For TCRbeta chain sequencing, PBMC samples from trial participants were taken at day 0 and at day 28 after the second dose. This clone was detected only once. The antigen it recognizes is unknown. No per-base quality is available; no much larger clone lies one base away. The CDR3 regions of human TCRbeta chains were subjected to immunosequencing. Under the source paper's analysis protocol: TCRs in the repertoires were matched against a reference library of SARS-CoV-2-specific TCRs that had been generated with the MIRA antigen-specificity platform. Breadth meant the fraction of unique TCRs that were SARS-CoV-2-associated, whereas depth meant the fraction of total T cells that were SARS-CoV-2-associated. Using the MIRA data, every spike-specific TCR was mapped to the spike region that the TCR reacted to and assigned to either a CD4 or a CD8 class. Log10-transformed breadth and depth values were compared by one-way ANOVA with Sidak's multiple comparisons tests. TCRdb retrieved this table from immuneACCESS and kept in-frame rearrangements only. Not all clones are present; in checked studies, unresolved V genes account for under half, and no reason is known for the remainder. The DNA was the basis for D and trimming; V, J and clone size are from that table. The table for this sample lists approximately 130,000 clones; approximately 90% of them were counted only once. Jointly, the top ten make up about 9.9% of the sample.

The paper's findings and limits, for the study overall: Reportedly, almost half of the unique spike-specific TCRs recognized epitopes lying outside the regions that are mutated in the B.1.351 and B.1.1.7 variants. A significant rise in spike-specific TCR breadth and depth was observed after two AZD1222 doses relative to day 0 and relative to MenACWY recipients. No day 14 peak-response samples were available, so repertoires were characterized only after the peak T cell response. The 56-69-year group was small, and its depth increase did not reach significance, likely because of low power. Conclusions about previously exposed vaccinees are limited, since just a handful of AZD1222 recipients were seropositive for SARS-CoV-2 at baseline. Vaccine-associated CD4 TCRs spanned the whole spike protein, with dominant responses in regions 160-218 and 743-854. Participants were mostly white British, with more females than males. The authors suggested clonal diversity may have been underestimated.

CDR1 and CDR2 are read off the germline V gene (reference sequence) as MNHEY and SMNVEV. Measured from the cysteine to the phenylalanine, the CDR3 is 14 residues long. Left in the record is the CDR3 DNA by itself, 42 bases read in frame from the first base. V gives up 6 bases and J gives up 7 bases, and the segment between their germline ends measures 18 bases. Rearrangement joined TRBV27 to TRBJ1-1; TRBD1 is possibly the D segment (5 matching bases). The origin of this receptor is an adult who received the AZD1222 COVID-19 vaccine. The input for sequencing was peripheral blood, taken 28 days after the second AZD1222 dose. The DNA sequence is as follows: TGTGCCAGCAGACCCCGGACAACCCGGGTTGAAGCTTTCTTT. It specifies CASRPRTTRVEAFF.